This TCR beta chain was documented in a study of T cell responses to AZD1222 COVID-19 vaccine (TCRdb year 2021). General notes on the study: A total of 233 trial participants underwent TCR sequencing, of whom about 210 had received two doses of AZD1222 and roughly 26 had received two doses of the MenACWY control vaccine. Trial participants were enrolled into age subgroups of 18-55, 56-69 and 70-plus years, which contained 148, 28 and 57 TCR-sequenced participants, respectively.

With respect to this clone: No cognate antigen has been identified for it. No clone much larger than this one lies a single base away; base qualities are absent.

Per the publication, the time point label means: about 28 days (+/-7) after the second vaccine dose. AZD1222 recipients with second doses at about 4 weeks or about 12 weeks were pooled, because spike-specific TCR depth and breadth did not differ between schedules. Vaccinee samples were obtained from the UK trials COV001 and COV002, which included a single-blind randomized controlled phase 2/3 trial of AZD1222 (ChAdOx1 nCoV-19) in healthy adults. For TCRbeta chain sequencing, PBMC samples were collected from trial participants at day 0 and at day 28 after the second dose. The CDR3 regions of human TCRbeta chains were analyzed by immunosequencing. As for the original processing: Repertoire TCRs were matched against a reference library of SARS-CoV-2-specific TCRs generated with the MIRA antigen-specificity platform. Breadth was defined as the fraction of unique TCRs that were SARS-CoV-2-associated, and depth was defined as the fraction of total T cells that were SARS-CoV-2-associated. Using the MIRA data, every spike-specific TCR was mapped to the spike region that the TCR reacted to and assigned to either a CD4 or a CD8 class. Log10-transformed breadth and depth values were compared by one-way ANOVA with Sidak's multiple comparisons tests. TCRdb stores this immuneACCESS table with in-frame sequences only. Part of the clones is absent; in the studies checked, under half of the shortfall reflects unresolved V genes, and no reason is known for the rest. The V and J calls and clone size are taken from that table; D and trimming were inferred from the DNA. The sample table lists approximately 120,000 clones, approximately 90% of them with a count of one. The ten largest clones add up to approximately 9.4% of the sample.

Beyond this particular receptor, the publication reports: A significant rise in spike-specific TCR breadth and depth was observed after two AZD1222 doses relative to day 0 and relative to MenACWY recipients. Participants were mostly white British, with more females than males. The authors suggested clonal diversity may have been underestimated. Reportedly, almost half of the unique spike-specific TCRs recognized epitopes lying outside the regions that are mutated in the B.1.351 and B.1.1.7 variants. The 56-69-year group was small, and its depth increase did not reach significance, likely because of low power. Only five to seven AZD1222 recipients were SARS-CoV-2 seropositive at baseline, limiting conclusions about previously exposed vaccinees. The whole spike protein was spanned by vaccine-associated CD4 TCRs, and dominant responses were seen in regions 160-218 and 743-854. No day 14 peak-response samples were available, so repertoires were characterized only after the peak T cell response.

Here the sequenced sample was peripheral blood, taken 28 days after the second AZD1222 dose. The receptor was derived from an adult who received the AZD1222 COVID-19 vaccine.

The DNA is as follows: TGTGCCAGCAGTGAATTGGGGGGGGCCGACTACGAGCAGTACTTC. It translates as CASSELGGADYEQYF. The chain couples TRBV2 to TRBJ2-7; the D gene is perhaps TRBD2, on 7 matching bases. Reading from cysteine to phenylalanine, the CDR3 counts 15 amino acids. Of the read, only the CDR3 DNA is kept; its 45 bases are in frame from base 1. CDR1 is given as SNHLY and CDR2 as FYNNEI, both from the germline V gene. At the junction V is shortened by 2 bases and J by 3 bases, with 14 bases in between.